This section outlines one T cell receptor beta chain sequence together with its context. The CDR3 totals 16 residues. The J segment lost 5 bases and the V segment lost 1 base, leaving 8 bases of the junction unmatched. Germline V lookup: CDR1 SGHKS, CDR2 YYEKEE (reference sequence). This sample stems from a study of blood T cell repertoires in COVID-19. Study overall: From the United States, Italy and Spain came samples of acute and convalescent COVID-19.

Authors' methods: Nucleated cell number was recorded as an estimate derived from reference gene primer amplification. The data were produced by immunoSEQ multiplex PCR, yet TCRdb's version contains in-frame clones alone and is incomplete. The D gene and trimming were derived from the DNA, and the V and J assignments and clone size from that table. The repertoire holds hundreds of thousands of clones, with 80% as singletons. The study recruited people aged about 18 to 89 years across around 24 US areas. Participants were placed into cohorts based on the clinical history they reported. This sequence originates from a young man with acute COVID-19. J is TRBJ2-5 and V is TRBV5-5, with TRBD1 matching 10 bases. The source material was PBMCs or T cells enriched from blood (not recorded which). CDR3 region: CASSLLPGQGLETQYF. Written as DNA, the CDR3 is TGTGCCAGCAGCTTGCTCCCGGGACAGGGGTTGGAGACCCAGTACTTC.